One and the same sample provided the 20 T cell receptor beta chains below, sequenced in a study of cytomegalovirus exposure and HLA in healthy donors. Researchers ran the PCR with 60 Vbeta and 13 Jbeta primers. Assay: immunoSEQ multiplex PCR; the TCRdb copy retains only in-frame clones and omits some. The data show 130,000 to 150,000 clones, with around 80% seen just once and roughly 10% held by the top ten. Sequencing input: PBMCs. These receptors were obtained from a woman aged 55-70 years in good health and CMV-seropositive.

This chain links TRBV19 with TRBJ1-5, with TRBD1 matching 9 bases. V gave up 10 bases and J gave up 4 bases; unmatched junction bases: 8. Germline CDR1 and CDR2: LNHDA and SQIVND (reference sequence). The CDR3 runs 14 residues. In nucleotides, the CDR3 is TGTGCCACCCACAGGACAGGGGCAAATCAGCCCCAGCATTTT. This sequence encodes CATHRTGANQPQHF.

The table lists this clone with a count of one. The chain recombines TRBV5-6 with TRBJ2-3; possible D gene TRBD1, 6 bases. CDR3 length: 15 residues. CDR1 SGHDT and CDR2 YYEEEE come from the germline V gene. The ends were cut back, 0 bases at V and 5 bases at J, with 13 bases in the middle. CDR3 in amino acids: CASSLADPTGDTQYF. The CDR3 DNA sequence: TGTGCCAGCAGCTTGGCCGACCCGACAGGAGATACGCAGTATTTT. The variable domain in full, completed from reference TRBV5-6 and TRBJ2-3, reads DAGVTQSPTHLIKTRGQQVTLRCSPKSGHDTVSWYQQALGQGPQFIFQYYEEEERQRGNFPDRFSGHQFPNYSSELNVNALLLGDSALYLCASSLADPTGDTQYFGPGTRLTVL.

This clone occurred once. The chain recombines TRBV9 with TRBJ2-1, with a weak D call TRBD2 (6 bases). V was shortened by 2 bases and J by 8 bases, with 11 bases between the two germline ends. The CDR3 has 13 residues. The germline V gene encodes CDR1 SGDLS and CDR2 YYNGEE. CDR3 sequence reads: CASSVDREDEQFF. The CDR3 DNA follows: TGTGCCAGCAGCGTTGATAGGGAGGATGAGCAGTTCTTC.

The chain joins TRBV29-1 to TRBJ1-5; 10 bases line up with TRBD1. CDR1 is SQVTM and CDR2 is ANQGSEA in the germline V gene. V trimming: 6 bases; J trimming: 5 bases; junction bases outside the gene matches: 1. The CDR3 length is 12 residues. CDR3: CSVGTGDQPQHF. CDR3 bases: TGCAGCGTCGGGACAGGGGATCAGCCCCAGCATTTT.

This clone was found a few times. The rearrangement links TRBV6-5 to TRBJ1-4, with a weak D call TRBD1 (5 bases). V lost 6 bases to trimming and J lost 4 bases, with 9 bases between them. The germline CDR1 and CDR2 sequences are MNHEY and SVGAGI. The CDR3 is made up of 13 amino acids. CDR3 sequence reads: CASRDTINEKLFF. Here the CDR3 DNA reads TGTGCCAGCAGGGACACGATTAATGAAAAACTGTTTTTT.

In this sample, this clone turned up once. The chain uses TRBV7-2 and TRBJ2-1; tentatively, D is TRBD2 (6 bases). This CDR3 is built from 15 residues. Germline loops: CDR1 SGHTA, CDR2 FQGNSA. Trimming left V 1 base short and J 0 bases short, with 7 bases between. DNA of the CDR3: TGTGCCAGCAGCTTAGACGGGAGCTCCTACAATGAGCAGTTCTTC. It is translated as CASSLDGSSYNEQFF. Full variable domain (missing parts from reference TRBV7-2 and TRBJ2-1): GAGVSQSPSNKVTEKGKDVELRCDPISGHTALYWYRQSLGQGLEFLIYFQGNSAPDKSGLPSDRFSAERTGGSVSTLTIQRTQQEDSAVYLCASSLDGSSYNEQFFGPGTRLTVL.

This chain connects TRBV20-1 to TRBJ1-1; D might be TRBD1 (6 bases). The V end was cut by 6 bases, the J end by 7 bases, with 9 bases between. This CDR3 has 10 residues. The V gene's germline CDR1 is DFQATT and CDR2 SNEGSKA (reference sequence). The CDR3 is CSATDSEAFF. CDR3 bases: TGCAGTGCCACGGACAGTGAAGCTTTCTTT.

The chain links TRBV7-9 to TRBJ1-1; D is ambiguous. Germline lookup yields CDR1 SEHNR and CDR2 FQNEAQ (reference sequence). The CDR3 has 13 residues. The ends were cut back, 0 bases at V and 7 bases at J, with 9 bases in the middle. DNA of the CDR3: TGTGCCAGCAGCTTAGCGCCGGAGGATGAAGCTTTCTTT. Protein: CASSLAPEDEAFF.

V and J are TRBV7-3 and TRBJ1-4, with 10 bases that match TRBD1. CDR3 length equals 15 residues. Germline V CDR1 and CDR2: SGHTA, FQGTGA. V gave up 5 bases and J gave up 3 bases; unmatched junction bases: 3. The CDR3 here is CASSRQGAANEKLFF. The CDR3 DNA follows: TGTGCCAGCAGCCGACAGGGGGCGGCTAATGAAAAACTGTTTTTT.

The genes are TRBV4-1 and TRBJ2-7; D ambiguous. Germline V gene data show CDR1 as MGHRA and CDR2 as YSYEKL. Trimming took off 1 base at V and 1 base at J, with 11 bases between the two ends. CDR3 length: 15 amino acids. The CDR3 is CASSQGTVLSYEQYF. The DNA of the CDR3 is TGCGCCAGCAGCCAAGGAACGGTGCTTTCCTACGAGCAGTACTTC.

V gene TRBV27 combines with J gene TRBJ2-1, with D maybe TRBD2 (6 bases). V was pared by 7 bases and J by 6 bases, with 13 bases between. Germline values: CDR1 MNHEY, CDR2 SMNVEV (reference sequence). This CDR3 is 13 amino acids long. The CDR3 is CASKLRLGNEQFF. Written as DNA, the CDR3 is TGTGCCAGCAAATTGAGACTAGGCAATGAGCAGTTCTTC.

The chain has TRBV28 and TRBJ1-5, with D possibly being TRBD1 (6 bases). The V gene lost 10 bases and the J gene lost 4 bases, with 20 bases spanning the gap. The CDR3 length is 15 residues. CDR1 and CDR2 (germline): MDHEN, SYDVKM. CDR3 in amino acids: CAIKTTGLGNQPQHF. As DNA, the CDR3 is TGTGCCATCAAAACGACAGGTTTAGGAAATCAGCCCCAGCATTTT.

The CDR3, as DNA: TGCGCCAGCAGACAGGGAGTTGGAAGCAATCAGCCCCAGCATTTT. Its protein is CASRQGVGSNQPQHF. The chain recombines TRBV4-1 with TRBJ1-5; D perhaps matches TRBD1 (6 bases). The germline V gene encodes CDR1 MGHRA and CDR2 YSYEKL. The CDR3 has 15 residues. V lost 6 bases and J 1 base, leaving 13 bases between the germline ends.

The chain employs TRBV2 and TRBJ2-3; TRBD2 might be the D (5 bases). The CDR3 covers 15 residues. V dropped 11 bases and J dropped 0 bases, with 18 bases sitting between them. Germline-derived CDR1 and CDR2 are SNHLY and FYNNEI. The chain's CDR3 is CAHINTAASTDTQYF. The CDR3 DNA sequence: TGTGCCCACATTAACACAGCGGCTAGCACAGATACGCAGTATTTT.

The DNA of the CDR3 is TGTGCCATCAGTGTTGGACAGGGGGAGACCCAGTACTTC. As protein: CAISVGQGETQYF. The chain couples TRBV10-3 to TRBJ2-5, with 9 bases matching TRBD1. Trimming took 4 bases from V and 5 from J; bases not matched to a gene: 2. The CDR3 has 13 residues. Per the germline V gene, CDR1 is ENHRY and CDR2 is SYGVKD.

V is TRBV28 and J is TRBJ2-1; a possible D gene is TRBD1 (7 bases). Germline lookup yields CDR1 MDHEN and CDR2 SYDVKM. Trimming shortened V by 6 bases and J by 2 bases, and 17 bases separated the two germline ends. The length of the CDR3 is 16 residues. The CDR3 protein is CASSPWRDRAYNEQFF. As DNA, the CDR3 is TGTGCCAGCAGCCCTTGGCGGGACAGAGCCTACAATGAGCAGTTCTTC.

This chain links TRBV28 with TRBJ2-7, with 9 positions matching TRBD2. The germline gives CDR1 MDHEN, CDR2 SYDVKM. With V trimmed by 1 base and J by 2 bases, 6 bases remained unmatched. This CDR3 is 16 amino acids long. The CDR3 loop is CASSLSLERGAYEQYF. The CDR3 DNA reads TGTGCCAGCAGTTTATCCCTCGAGCGGGGGGCCTACGAGCAGTACTTC. The complete variable domain, with remaining parts taken from reference TRBV28 and TRBJ2-7, reads DVKVTQSSRYLVKRTGEKVFLECVQDMDHENMFWYRQDPGLGLRLIYFSYDVKMKEKGDIPEGYSVSREKKERFSLILESASTNQTSMYLCASSLSLERGAYEQYFGPGTRLTVT.

The chain carries TRBV4-3 and TRBJ2-7, with TRBD2 identical over 9 bases. In germline, CDR1 is LGHNA, CDR2 YSLEER. The V and J ends lost 1 base and 7 bases, in that order; junction bases with no gene match: 8. This CDR3 is built from 15 residues. CDR3 in DNA: TGCGCCAGCAGCCAAGGGACTAGCGCCGAGGGGGAGCAGTACTTC. Amino acid sequence: CASSQGTSAEGEQYF.

The chain uses TRBV5-6 and TRBJ2-7; D perhaps matches TRBD1 (6 bases). Germline V gene lookup returns CDR1 SGHDT and CDR2 YYEEEE. The CDR3 extends over 14 amino acids. V was pared by 1 base and J by 0 bases, with 8 bases between. The chain's CDR3 is CASSLLDSSYEQYF. CDR3 DNA sequence: TGTGCCAGCAGCTTGTTGGACAGCTCCTACGAGCAGTACTTC.

The chain employs TRBV6-6 and TRBJ2-5, with D perhaps TRBD2 (6 bases). The J call may be faulty, since TRBJ2-7 better matches the DNA end. CDR1 is MNHNY, CDR2 SVGAGI, per germline (reference sequence). This CDR3 has 14 residues. The CDR3 loop is CASSYQGGGGEQYF. The CDR3 DNA reads TGTGCCAGCAGTTACCAGGGAGGTGGTGGCGAGCAGTACTTC.